These T cell receptor beta chains were read from a single sample in a study of T-cell reconstitution after alpha-beta-depleted transplantation in children. TCRdb redid the calling of the PCR reads with MiXCR, one entry per CDR3 protein. Here the sample spans about 980,000 distinct CDR3 sequences, about 31% being singletons. The sequences come from PBMCs, mostly from graft donor cells, collected 360 days after TCRalphabeta/CD19-depleted stem cell transplant. The receptor set was obtained from a boy under two years old who had a stem cell transplant for SCID, so the T cells may come from the graft donor. The CDR3 runs from the conserved cysteine through the conserved F or W. A D gene is named only where the DNA matches it firmly. Clone size, where shown, is once, few, many, or a class for clones that have expanded.

CDR3nt: TGCAGTGCTAGCCCAGCCCAAGAGACCCAGTACTTC
CDR3aa: CSASPAQETQYF
abundance: NA
j_gene: TRBJ2-5
d_gene: NA
v_gene: TRBV20-1

CDR3nt: TGCGCCAGCAGCCAACTAGCGGGGGTCACTAAAAACATTCAGTACTTC
CDR3aa: CASSQLAGVTKNIQYF
abundance: NA
j_gene: TRBJ2-4
d_gene: TRBD2
v_gene: TRBV4-1

CDR3nt: TGCAGCGTTGGGGAGACTAGCGGGGGGTACGAGCAGTACTTC
CDR3aa: CSVGETSGGYEQYF
abundance: few
j_gene: TRBJ2-7
d_gene: TRBD2
v_gene: TRBV29-1

CDR3nt: TGTGCCATCACTGATGGGACAGGGAAATACGAGCAGTACTTC
CDR3aa: CAITDGTGKYEQYF
abundance: NA
j_gene: TRBJ2-7
d_gene: TRBD1
v_gene: TRBV10-3

CDR3nt: TGCAGTGCTCCTTCCCTTTCGACTAGCGGGGGCTACGAGCAGTACTTC
CDR3aa: CSAPSLSTSGGYEQYF
abundance: NA
j_gene: TRBJ2-7
d_gene: TRBD2
v_gene: TRBV20-1

CDR3nt: TGTGCCAGCAGTGAATCTGGCAGGGTGGCCTACAATGAGCAGTTCTTC
CDR3aa: CASSESGRVAYNEQFF
abundance: NA
j_gene: TRBJ2-1
d_gene: NA
v_gene: TRBV25-1

CDR3nt: TGTGCCAGCAGCTCTATAGGTTCGACAGGGGTTAAATCCTACAATGAGCAGTTCTTC
CDR3aa: CASSSIGSTGVKSYNEQFF
abundance: NA
j_gene: TRBJ2-1
d_gene: TRBD1
v_gene: TRBV7-3

CDR3nt: TGTGCCAGCAGGGGACAGGGAAACACTGAAGCTTTCTTT
CDR3aa: CASRGQGNTEAFF
abundance: many
j_gene: TRBJ1-1
d_gene: TRBD1
v_gene: TRBV5-1

CDR3nt: TGTGCCAGCAGCCAAGAATGGGGCGGCGCCAACGTCCTGACTTTC
CDR3aa: CASSQEWGGANVLTF
abundance: NA
j_gene: TRBJ2-6
d_gene: NA
v_gene: TRBV4-2

CDR3nt: TGTGCCAGCAGTTTCGGACACCCGACCTACGAGCAGTACTTC
CDR3aa: CASSFGHPTYEQYF
abundance: NA
j_gene: TRBJ2-7
d_gene: NA
v_gene: TRBV12-3/TRBV12-4

CDR3nt: TGTGCCAGCAGCCAAACTGGGGCCAACGTCCTGACTTTC
CDR3aa: CASSQTGANVLTF
abundance: NA
j_gene: TRBJ2-6
d_gene: NA
v_gene: TRBV7-9

CDR3nt: TGTGCCAGCAGCCCCAGGGGACTAGCGGGGACCGGGGAGCTGTTTTTT
CDR3aa: CASSPRGLAGTGELFF
abundance: few
j_gene: TRBJ2-2
d_gene: TRBD2
v_gene: TRBV5-4

CDR3nt: TGTGCCAGCAGCCAAGAGAACGGCGGGGGCACAGATACGCAGTATTTT
CDR3aa: CASSQENGGGTDTQYF
abundance: NA
j_gene: TRBJ2-3
d_gene: NA
v_gene: TRBV4-2

CDR3nt: TGTGCCAGCAGCGAGGGGACAGGGACTATCGCGGGGGCCAACGTCCTGACTTTC
CDR3aa: CASSEGTGTIAGANVLTF
abundance: few
j_gene: TRBJ2-6
d_gene: TRBD1
v_gene: TRBV9

CDR3nt: TGTGCCACCCACAGGGGAAACTATGGCTACACCTTC
CDR3aa: CATHRGNYGYTF
abundance: NA
j_gene: TRBJ1-2
d_gene: TRBD1
v_gene: TRBV24-1

CDR3nt: TGTGCCAGCAGACTCCGGATCAGTGGATCAGGCGCCGGGGGGCACACTGAAGCTTTCTTT
CDR3aa: CASRLRISGSGAGGHTEAFF
abundance: few
j_gene: TRBJ1-1
d_gene: NA
v_gene: TRBV27

CDR3nt: TGCAGCGCCGTTTCGAAGACAGGGGGCGCCTACAATGAGCAGTTCTTC
CDR3aa: CSAVSKTGGAYNEQFF
abundance: few
j_gene: TRBJ2-1
d_gene: TRBD1
v_gene: TRBV29-1